The 28 T cell receptor beta chains reported below all come from one sample, sequenced in a study of T-cell memory formation after mild COVID-19. TCRdb called the 5' RACE reads again in MiXCR, with one record for every CDR3 protein. The table records approximately 500,000 distinct CDR3 sequences, 25% of them present only once. Sequenced: PBMCs or a T cell subset sorted from them (not recorded which). Receptors were obtained from an adult woman who had mild COVID-19 (a few samples of this study predate the infection). Cell type and time point are not known.

This clonotype was counted ten times or more. The chain couples TRBV24-1 to TRBJ2-1; TRBD2 matches at 12 bases. J gave up 12 bases and V 5 bases, and 7 bases lay outside the gene matches. The CDR3 runs 14 residues. From germline, CDR1 is KGHDR and CDR2 SFDVKD. CDR3 in amino acids: CATSATSGRMGQFF. The DNA for the CDR3 is TGTGCCACCAGTGCGACTAGCGGGAGAATGGGGCAGTTCTTC.

Ten or more counts support this clonotype. The chain is built from TRBV7-2 and TRBJ2-1; either TRBD1 or TRBD2 may fit D (5 bases each). The CDR3 consists of 15 residues. Germline CDR1 is SGHTA and CDR2 is FQGNSA. Trimming left V 5 bases short and J 2 bases short, with 13 bases between. The DNA for the CDR3 is TGTGCCAGCAGCCCCGGGGCTAGCCCCTACAATGAGCAGTTCTTC. Its translation: CASSPGASPYNEQFF.

The J gene is TRBJ2-2, the V gene TRBV11-2, with TRBD2 identical over 7 bases. Trimming removed 5 bases from V and 8 bases from J; junction bases left unmatched: 17. This CDR3 is 17 amino acids long. The germline V gene has CDR1 SGHAT and CDR2 FQNNGV. The CDR3 loop is CASSPSREGRGLGELFF. CDR3 in DNA: TGTGCCAGCAGCCCCTCGAGAGAGGGGAGGGGCCTTGGGGAGCTGTTTTTT.

This chain joins TRBV20-1 and TRBJ2-1; D uncertain. Germline-derived CDR1 and CDR2 are DFQATT and SNEGSKA (reference sequence). CDR3 length equals 12 residues. V lost 5 bases to trimming and J lost 8 bases, with 13 bases between them. This CDR3 is CSAPSTWDEQFF. CDR3 nucleotides: TGCAGTGCTCCCTCGACATGGGATGAGCAGTTCTTC.

Many counts were recorded for this clonotype. The chain is built from TRBV23-1 and TRBJ2-3; D is perhaps TRBD1 or TRBD2 (5 bases each). TRBV23-1 is sorted into the ORF group, with uncertain function. The CDR3 runs 18 residues. V was pared by 3 bases and J by 4 bases, with 23 bases between. The CDR3 here is CASSQYTTTGRFSDTQYF. As DNA, the CDR3 is TGCGCCAGCAGTCAGTACACAACCACGGGGCGATTCTCAGATACGCAGTATTTT.

This clonotype occurred a few times. This CDR3 is CASSTGQGASYEQYF. The CDR3 nucleotides are TGCGCCAGCAGCACCGGACAGGGGGCATCCTACGAGCAGTACTTC. The chain uses TRBV5-1 and TRBJ2-7; 11 bases agree with TRBD1. The CDR3 is 15 amino acids. V was pared by 4 bases and J by 1 base, with 4 bases of the junction left unmatched. Per germline, CDR1 SGHRS and CDR2 YFSETQ.

CDR3 loop: CSARMEGHAFYEQYF. For the CDR3, the DNA is TGCAGTGCTAGAATGGAAGGGCATGCGTTCTACGAGCAGTACTTC. V is TRBV20-1 and J is TRBJ2-7; D is unclear. Germline CDR1 reads DFQATT; CDR2 reads SNEGSKA (reference sequence). Between the trimmed V and J ends, which lost 2 bases and 3 bases, there was a span of 17 bases. The CDR3 is 15 residues long.

In this sample, this clonotype turned up a few times. The chain has TRBV24-1 and TRBJ1-4; no firm D call. CDR3 length equals 15 residues. V was cut by 4 bases and J by 7 bases, with 15 bases left in between. From germline, CDR1 is KGHDR and CDR2 SFDVKD. The CDR3 bases are TGTGCCACCAGTGACCCTGTCGCCGCGGGTGAAAAACTGTTTTTT. The encoded protein is CATSDPVAAGEKLFF.

The rearrangement links TRBV7-3 to TRBJ2-1; D remains unclear. CDR1 and CDR2 from the germline V gene are SGHTA and FQGTGA. The CDR3 totals 16 residues. The V gene lost 2 bases and the J gene lost 2 bases, with 13 bases spanning the gap. CDR3 DNA sequence: TGTGCCAGCAGCTTATCCGTCAGCCTTACCTACAATGAGCAGTTCTTC. Protein sequence: CASSLSVSLTYNEQFF.

The chain is built from TRBV5-1 and TRBJ2-2, with a tentative D call TRBD1 (5 bases). CDR3 length: 15 amino acids. V was cut by 1 base and J by 4 bases, with 11 bases left in between. The germline V gene has CDR1 SGHRS and CDR2 YFSETQ. CDR3 DNA: TGCGCCAGCAGCTTGTATGGGCAGGGCACCGGGGAGCTGTTTTTT. It yields the protein CASSLYGQGTGELFF.

There are a few counts of this clonotype. The chain is built from TRBV10-3 and TRBJ2-3; TRBD2 matches 7 bases. Germline trimming cut 3 bases from V and 3 bases from J; bases unmatched to any gene: 6. CDR1 and CDR2 from the germline V gene are ENHRY and SYGVKD. This CDR3 contains 15 residues. The CDR3, as DNA: TGTGCCATCAGTGAAGGCGGGAGATGGACAGATACGCAGTATTTT. Its translation is CAISEGGRWTDTQYF.

This sequence joins TRBV12-3 or TRBV12-4 and TRBJ2-6; D possibly corresponds to TRBD1 (6 bases). The CDR3 spans 13 residues. This CDR3 is CATGGTGANVLTF. The CDR3 DNA reads TGTGCTACTGGGGGCACTGGGGCCAACGTCCTGACTTTC.

This rearrangement joins TRBV6-2 or TRBV6-3 to TRBJ2-1; 9 nucleotides match TRBD2. The CDR3 is 16 residues long. With V trimmed by 4 bases and J by 2 bases, 6 bases remained unmatched. Per germline, CDR1 MNHEY and CDR2 SVGEGT. The CDR3 bases are TGTGCCAGCAGTTCGACTAGCGGCCTGACCTACAATGAGCAGTTCTTC. Its protein is CASSSTSGLTYNEQFF.

This sequence joins TRBV7-9 and TRBJ2-5; the match to TRBD2 covers 7 bases. Germline V gene data show CDR1 as SEHNR and CDR2 as FQNEAQ (reference sequence). The V gene end was trimmed by 5 bases and the J gene end by 5 bases; junction bases not matched to a gene: 5. The CDR3 runs to 13 residues. This CDR3 is CASSPKGGETQYF. For the CDR3, the DNA is TGTGCCAGCAGCCCAAAGGGAGGGGAGACCCAGTACTTC.

This clonotype showed up just a few times. This sequence joins TRBV6-1 and TRBJ1-5; D ambiguous. V was clipped by 8 bases and J by 2 bases, with 7 bases between them. Per the germline V gene, CDR1 is MNHNS and CDR2 is SASEGT. This CDR3 is built from 12 residues. The CDR3 is CASRYGNQPQHF. DNA for the CDR3: TGTGCCAGCCGGTATGGCAATCAGCCCCAGCATTTT.

The J gene is TRBJ2-1, the V gene TRBV3-1, with 7 bases lining up with TRBD2. CDR1 and CDR2 from the germline V gene are LGHDT and YNNKEL (reference sequence). The CDR3 is made up of 16 amino acids. V lost 3 bases to trimming and J lost 8 bases; unmatched junction nucleotides: 13. CDR3 DNA sequence: TGTGCCAGCAGCCACGATACTAGCCTGGGGGGGGATGAGCAGTTCTTC. It yields the protein CASSHDTSLGGDEQFF.

This chain joins TRBV14 and TRBJ2-1; 9 bases line up with TRBD2. Germline lookup yields CDR1 SGHDN and CDR2 FVKESK. The CDR3 has 16 residues. Trimming removed 4 bases from V and 4 bases from J; junction bases left unmatched: 8. CDR3 amino acids: CASSLSPAGGYNEQFF. The CDR3 DNA reads as TGTGCCAGCAGCCTATCTCCGGCGGGAGGGTACAATGAGCAGTTCTTC.

The chain joins TRBV7-2 to TRBJ1-5; D is perhaps TRBD1 (6 bases). V was trimmed by 5 bases and J by 7 bases, leaving 18 bases between them. Germline CDR1 SGHTA, CDR2 FQGNSA. CDR3 size: 15 residues. CDR3 sequence reads: CASSPPGGRLQPQHF. CDR3 DNA: TGTGCCAGCAGCCCCCCTGGGGGGCGCTTACAGCCCCAGCATTTT.

Regarding this clonotype: Compared with germline, one end of the junction differs, possibly owing to a read error. The chain has TRBV20-1 and TRBJ1-5; 9 positions match TRBD1. Looked up from germline, CDR1 is DFQATT and CDR2 is SNEGSKA (reference sequence). This CDR3 is built from 16 residues. The CDR3 region is CSARDGRDRVNRPQHF. For the CDR3, the DNA is TGCAGTGCTAGAGATGGGAGGGACAGGGTCAATCGGCCCCAGCATTTT.

The chain combines TRBV7-9 with TRBJ1-2, with 8 nucleotides matching TRBD1. The V gene end was trimmed by 5 bases and the J gene end by 7 bases; junction bases not matched to a gene: 6. The CDR3 covers 13 residues. Germline CDR1 reads SEHNR; CDR2 reads FQNEAQ (reference sequence). CDR3: CASSVRTGSGYTF. The DNA of the CDR3 is TGTGCCAGCAGCGTAAGGACAGGGTCTGGCTACACCTTC.

The chain joins TRBV20-1 to TRBJ2-4; D may be TRBD2 (5 bases). In germline, CDR1 is DFQATT, CDR2 SNEGSKA (reference sequence). The CDR3 extends over 14 amino acids. V gave up 0 bases and J gave up 8 bases, with 14 bases separating them. CDR3 loop: CSARDGLFLDIQYF. The DNA of the CDR3 is TGCAGTGCTAGAGATGGACTCTTCCTTGACATTCAGTACTTC.

This clonotype was seen more than once but under ten times. J is TRBJ1-1 and V is TRBV29-1; 9 positions match TRBD1. CDR3 length: 14 amino acids. Germline V gives CDR1 SQVTM, CDR2 ANQGSEA. V gave up 7 bases and J gave up 0 bases; unmatched junction bases: 6. As DNA, the CDR3 is TGCAGCGCGATACAGGGGGCGTTGAACACTGAAGCTTTCTTT. Its protein is CSAIQGALNTEAFF.

The sample holds a few counts of this clonotype. This chain links TRBV5-5 with TRBJ2-5, with D tentatively TRBD1 or TRBD2 (5 bases each). V dropped 4 bases and J dropped 5 bases, with 6 bases sitting between them. The CDR3 runs 11 residues. Germline assignment: CDR1 SGHKS and CDR2 YYEKEE (reference sequence). This chain's CDR3 is CASSGDETQYF. The CDR3 DNA sequence: TGTGCCAGCAGCGGGGACGAGACCCAGTACTTC.

This chain connects TRBV10-3 to TRBJ2-7, with 7 bases lining up with TRBD1. CDR1 and CDR2 (germline): ENHRY, SYGVKD. The CDR3 spans 13 residues. J gave up 5 bases and V 6 bases, and 7 bases lay outside the gene matches. The CDR3 sequence is CAIRIAGQDEQYF. For the CDR3, the DNA is TGTGCCATCAGGATTGCCGGACAGGACGAGCAGTACTTC.

The rearrangement joins TRBV12-3 or TRBV12-4 to TRBJ2-7, with 12 positions matching TRBD2. V trimming: 2 bases; J trimming: 6 bases; junction bases outside the gene matches: 5. The CDR3 is 15 residues long. This chain's CDR3 is CASSLLAGGPSEQYF. The CDR3 nucleotides are TGTGCCAGCAGTTTACTAGCGGGGGGGCCCTCCGAGCAGTACTTC.

This clonotype was seen a few times. The chain uses TRBV6-6 and TRBJ1-1; D remains ambiguous. The CDR3 totals 15 residues. Germline CDR1 reads MNHNY; CDR2 reads SVGAGI (reference sequence). Trimming removed 0 bases from V and 2 bases from J, with 10 bases in between. In DNA form, the CDR3 reads TGTGCCAGCAGTTACTCGGCCAGGACTAACACTGAAGCTTTCTTT. Amino acids: CASSYSARTNTEAFF.

The table lists this clonotype with a count of one. This chain joins TRBV11-2 and TRBJ2-7, with a weak D call TRBD1 (6 bases). V was pared by 6 bases and J by 2 bases, with 20 bases between. This CDR3 spans 16 amino acids. CDR1 SGHAT and CDR2 FQNNGV come from the germline V gene. The CDR3 bases are TGTGCCAGCAGGGGGGCGAGTGAGCAGGGCACCTACGAGCAGTACTTC. Amino acids: CASRGASEQGTYEQYF.

The V call is TRBV4-1, the J call TRBJ1-1, with a tentative D call TRBD1 (6 bases). The ends were cut back, 3 bases at V and 0 bases at J, with 8 bases in the middle. CDR3 length equals 14 residues. Looked up from germline, CDR1 is MGHRA and CDR2 is YSYEKL. CDR3 amino acids: CASSQYRVNTEAFF. In DNA form, the CDR3 reads TGCGCCAGCAGCCAGTACAGGGTGAACACTGAAGCTTTCTTT.